These 5 T cell receptor beta chains came from one sample sequenced in a study of chemoradiotherapy in HPV16-positive cancers (dated by TCRdb to the early 2020s). Preparation of the library involved the immunoSEQ multiplex PCR assay. TCRdb holds this immuneACCESS table with in-frame rearrangements only. Some clones are missing; in checked studies, unresolved V genes explain under half, and the rest has no known cause. The sample contains about 5,000 clones, 88% of them found a single time. The leading ten clones occupy 20% to 30% of the sample. The sample in question was blood, obtained from a patient who underwent chemoradiotherapy. Receptor source: a human donor with HPV-associated anogenital cancer.

The chain links TRBV4-1 to TRBJ2-2, with D perhaps given as TRBD1 or TRBD2 (5 bases each). CDR3 size: 16 residues. Germline loops: CDR1 MGHRA, CDR2 YSYEKL. Trimming stripped 8 bases from V and 0 bases from J, with 16 bases between. CDR3 sequence (DNA): TGCGCCAGCTCTCCAACGGGGCGGACGAACACCGGGGAGCTGTTTTTT. Protein product: CASSPTGRTNTGELFF.

The chain combines TRBV28 with TRBJ2-5, with D possibly being TRBD1 or TRBD2 (5 bases each). The CDR3 loop spans 13 amino acids. Germline CDR1 is MDHEN and CDR2 is SYDVKM. V lost 6 bases and J 3 bases, leaving 11 bases between the germline ends. The CDR3 DNA follows: TGTGCCAGCAGAACCGGGGCGAAAGAGACCCAGTACTTC. Translation: CASRTGAKETQYF.

The chain recombines TRBV18 with TRBJ2-2; TRBD1 matches 10 bases. This CDR3 is 16 amino acids long. The V gene's germline CDR1 is KGHSH and CDR2 LQKENI. V was clipped by 3 bases and J by 5 bases; unmatched bases: 6. For the CDR3, the DNA is TGTGCCAGCTCACCGAGACAGGGGGCAGGAACCGGGGAGCTGTTTTTT. Translating gives CASSPRQGAGTGELFF.

The chain employs TRBV28 and TRBJ2-7, with 9 bases matching TRBD1. The CDR3 is 15 amino acids. J gave up 0 bases and V 6 bases, and 6 bases lay outside the gene matches. The germline CDR1 and CDR2 sequences are MDHEN and SYDVKM. The CDR3 DNA reads as TGTGCCAGCAGGTCCGGGACAGGGAGCTCCTACGAGCAGTACTTC. Amino acid sequence: CASRSGTGSSYEQYF.

The chain has TRBV28 and TRBJ1-2; 7 nucleotides align to TRBD1. The length of the CDR3 is 18 residues. CDR1 is MDHEN, CDR2 SYDVKM, per germline. Unmatched junction bases numbered 12, after V lost 2 bases and J lost 0 bases. The CDR3 loop reads CASSLISPYRGANYGYTF. DNA for the CDR3: TGTGCCAGCAGTTTAATATCCCCCTACAGGGGAGCTAACTATGGCTACACCTTC.